This T cell receptor beta chain was found in a study of cytomegalovirus exposure and HLA in healthy donors. About the research overall: Later, an analysis reported that the 95 to 150 validation repertoires had used the same platform as the approximately 600 first-cohort repertoires.

The donors were part of the validation cohort, which consisted of more than 90 subjects and was separate from the first cohort of hundreds of subjects. The CDR3 sequence is 13 residues long. CDR1 and CDR2 from the germline V gene are MGHDK and SYGVNS. The V gene lost 4 bases and the J gene lost 4 bases, with 10 bases spanning the gap. Profiled with immunoSEQ multiplex PCR; TCRdb holds only in-frame clones, not every one. The sample holds over 65,000 clones, 94% seen once. The sequencing sample was made of PBMCs. This clonotype was obtained from a woman younger than 35 in good health and CMV-seropositive. This chain joins TRBV25-1 and TRBJ1-1; no clear D. DNA for the CDR3: TGTGCCAGCAGTGGTGAGTACGGCACTGAAGCTTTCTTT. This encodes CASSGEYGTEAFF.